This T cell receptor beta chain is drawn from a study of blood T cell repertoires in COVID-19. V shed 1 base, J shed 5 bases, and the junction held 5 bases outside the gene matches. Germline CDR1 reads SGHRS; CDR2 reads YFSETQ. This CDR3 spans 15 amino acids. Only in-frame clones appear in the TCRdb table, and some are missing; sequencing was by immunoSEQ multiplex PCR. The sample includes fewer than 600,000 clones, around 89% seen only once; the top ten take approximately 1.8%. The chain combines TRBV5-1 with TRBJ2-7; 11 bases are a match to TRBD1. The sample taken for sequencing was PBMCs or T cells enriched from blood (not recorded which). This sequence was found in a woman aged 40 to 50 who had recovered from COVID-19. For the CDR3, the DNA is TGCGCCAGCAGCTTGAGGGGACAGGGGGTGGACGAGCAGTACTTC. This codes for CASSLRGQGVDEQYF. Variable domain in full (rest from reference TRBV5-1 and TRBJ2-7): KAGVTQTPRYLIKTRGQQVTLSCSPISGHRSVSWYQQTPGQGLQFLFEYFSETQRNKGNFPGRFSGRQFSNSRSEMNVSTLELGDSALYLCASSLRGQGVDEQYFGPGTRLTVT.